This is a list of T cell receptor beta chains from one sample in a study of cytomegalovirus exposure and HLA in healthy donors. Measured with immunoSEQ multiplex PCR; TCRdb has only the in-frame clones, and not every one. The sample has over 200,000 clones; just over 85% are singletons. Sequencing was done on a sample of PBMCs. Receptor source: a woman between 18 and 30 years old in good health and CMV-seronegative. Each CDR3 is given with its conserved first and last residue. Fields, in order: clone size, V gene, J gene, D gene, CDR3 DNA, CDR3 protein. A D gene is named only where the DNA matches it firmly. Size is omitted from some rows. Given values are once, few, many or a class for expanded clones.

-	TRBV7-2	TRBJ1-2	TRBD1	TGTGCCAGCAGCCCGCACTCGGGACAGGGGAATGGCTACACCTTC	CASSPHSGQGNGYTF
-	TRBV27	TRBJ2-7	TRBD2	TGTGCCAGCAGTCCACTAGCGGGGCTGACCTACGAGCAGTACTTC	CASSPLAGLTYEQYF
-	TRBV5-1	TRBJ2-3	TRBD1	TGCGCCAGCAGCTTCACCCACAGGGGTAATACAGATACGCAGTATTTT	CASSFTHRGNTDTQYF
-	TRBV4-1	TRBJ1-2	TRBD1	TGCGCCAGCAGCCAGAAACAGGGGGCGAACTATGGCTACACCTTC	CASSQKQGANYGYTF
-	TRBV11-2	TRBJ2-3	TRBD1	TGTGCCAGCAGCCTTCCCCTTACAGGGGGCGGGGGAGATACGCAGTATTTT	CASSLPLTGGGGDTQYF
-	TRBV28	TRBJ2-7	TRBD1	TGTGCCAGCAACCGGGACAGCCTCTCCTACGAGCAGTACTTC	CASNRDSLSYEQYF
-	TRBV7-9	TRBJ2-2	-	TGTGCCAGCAGAGAAGATGGGAGGACAGGCGTCGGGGAGCTGTTTTTT	CASREDGRTGVGELFF
once	TRBV5-1	TRBJ2-7	-	TGCGCCAGCAGCTTGGCCCAGGTCGGTGCTTACGAGCAGTACTTC	CASSLAQVGAYEQYF
-	TRBV30	TRBJ1-3	-	TGTGCCTGGAGTGCACAGGTTTCAGGAAACACCATATATTTT	CAWSAQVSGNTIYF
-	TRBV28	TRBJ2-5	TRBD1	TGTGCCAGCAGTTTGGCAGGGGGTTGGGATATCGGGGAGACCCAGTACTTC	CASSLAGGWDIGETQYF
-	TRBV27	TRBJ1-4	-	TGTGCCAGCAGCACTATCGGGGGGGGCCGGGTTATAGGTGAAAAACTGTTTTTT	CASSTIGGGRVIGEKLFF
-	TRBV7-2	TRBJ2-7	TRBD1	TGTGCCAGCAGCCCAGGTTTAGGACAGGGATCCCACGAGCAGTACTTC	CASSPGLGQGSHEQYF
-	TRBV2	TRBJ2-7	-	TGTGCCAGCAGCTTACCGACTCTTTCTCCCGAGCAGTACTTC	CASSLPTLSPEQYF
-	TRBV6-5	TRBJ1-5	-	TGTGCCAGCAGTTCCCCTAATAGCAATCAGCCCCAGCATTTT	CASSSPNSNQPQHF
few	TRBV28	TRBJ2-7	TRBD2	TGTGCCAGCAGTTTAGCGGGAGGGCCCGACGAGCAGTACTTC	CASSLAGGPDEQYF
-	TRBV10-3	TRBJ2-1	TRBD2	TGTGCCATCAGGCCACTAGCGGGAGTTTACAATGAGCAGTTCTTC	CAIRPLAGVYNEQFF
many	TRBV7-9	TRBJ2-7	TRBD1	TGTGCCAGCAGCCCAGGACAGGGGCCCGGCGAGCAGTACTTC	CASSPGQGPGEQYF
-	TRBV28	TRBJ1-3	-	TGTGCCAGCCTATTAGACAGCAGCTCTGGAAACACCATATATTTT	CASLLDSSSGNTIYF
-	TRBV6-1	TRBJ1-5	-	TGTGCCAGCAGTGAATCCGGTGGCAATCAGCCCCAGCATTTT	CASSESGGNQPQHF
once	TRBV28	TRBJ2-7	-	TGTGCCAGCAGTAGAGGCGGCTACGAGCAGTACTTC	CASSRGGYEQYF
once	TRBV9	TRBJ1-1	-	TGTGCCAGCAACGCAGGAGGGGCGCGCGGTGAAGCTTTCTTT	CASNAGGARGEAFF
-	TRBV4-1	TRBJ2-7	-	TGCGCCAGCAGCCAAGACTCCAGCTACGAGCAGTACTTC	CASSQDSSYEQYF
-	TRBV4-1	TRBJ2-5	TRBD1	TGCGCCAGCAGCCAAGATTGGGGACAGGGGTTAGAGACCCAGTACTTC	CASSQDWGQGLETQYF
-	TRBV13	TRBJ2-1	TRBD2	TGTGCCAGCAGCCGGGGACTAGCGGCAGACAATGAGCAGTTCTTC	CASSRGLAADNEQFF
-	TRBV7-6	TRBJ2-7	-	TGTGCCAGCAGCGAGTTGAGTGGTGCCTACGAGCAGTACTTC	CASSELSGAYEQYF
-	TRBV5-1	TRBJ1-1	-	TGCGCCAGCAGCTTGGCCGGGGGAGGGGCTTTCTTT	CASSLAGGGAFF
-	TRBV5-4	TRBJ2-7	-	TGTGCCAGCAGCTTGGACACCTACGAGCAGTACTTC	CASSLDTYEQYF
-	TRBV28	TRBJ2-7	TRBD1	TGTGCCAGCTACCGACAGGGGGCCTACGAGCAGTACTTC	CASYRQGAYEQYF
-	TRBV21-1	TRBJ2-1	-	TGTGCCAGCAGCAAAGGTATCGAGATTCCCCACTACAATGAGCAGTTCTTC	CASSKGIEIPHYNEQFF
-	TRBV7-6	TRBJ1-5	TRBD1	TGTGCCAGCAGCTTGGAACAGGGGGCACCAGACCCCAATCAGCCCCAGCATTTT	CASSLEQGAPDPNQPQHF
-	TRBV27	TRBJ2-3	-	TGTGCCAGCACCATGCGACAGGCTGGACCGCTTGGTGCGCAGTATTTT	CASTMRQAGPLGAQYF
-	TRBV6-1	TRBJ1-5	TRBD1	TGTGCCAGCAGTGGGACAGGGGTTCAGCCCCAGCATTTT	CASSGTGVQPQHF
-	TRBV27	TRBJ1-1	-	TGTGCCAGCAGTTTATCGCAACAGATGAACACTGAAGCTTTCTTT	CASSLSQQMNTEAFF
few	TRBV2	TRBJ1-5	TRBD1	TGTGCCAGCAGTGAAGGGACAGGGGGCGATCAGCCCCAGCATTTT	CASSEGTGGDQPQHF
once	TRBV28	TRBJ2-3	TRBD2	TGTGCCAGCAGTTCATACCTAGCGGGAGGTACCTCTACCACAGATACGCAGTATTTT	CASSSYLAGGTSTTDTQYF
-	TRBV28	TRBJ2-1	-	TGTGCCAGCAGTTTTGGGGCAGGGGACCGTTTTTCCACTAGAACCATTGAGCAGTTCTTC	CASSFGAGDRFSTRTIEQFF
-	TRBV9	TRBJ2-2	TRBD1	TGTGCCAGCAGCGCCCGGACAGGGGGAATCGGGGAGCTGTTTTTT	CASSARTGGIGELFF
-	TRBV19	TRBJ2-3	-	TGTGCCAGTAGTCAAGCCCACACAGATACGCAGTATTTT	CASSQAHTDTQYF
once	TRBV30	TRBJ1-3	-	TGTGCCTGGAGTCCCTCGGGGAACACCATATATTTT	CAWSPSGNTIYF
-	TRBV2	TRBJ2-7	TRBD1	TGTGCCAGCAGTGGGACAGGGGGCCCCTACGAGCAGTACTTC	CASSGTGGPYEQYF
-	TRBV30	TRBJ2-7	-	TGTGCCTGGAGTGCGGGAGCTTTGAACGAGCAGTACTTC	CAWSAGALNEQYF
-	TRBV19	TRBJ2-1	-	TGTGCCAGTAGTATAAAAGCGGAGATCTACAATGAGCAGTTCTTC	CASSIKAEIYNEQFF
-	TRBV4-1	TRBJ2-7	TRBD2	TGCGCCAGCAGCCCTACTAGCGCGTACGAGCAGTACTTC	CASSPTSAYEQYF
-	TRBV7-2	TRBJ2-7	TRBD1	TGTGCCAGCAGCTTAGGTGGACAGGGCTCCTACGAGCAGTACTTC	CASSLGGQGSYEQYF
-	TRBV14	TRBJ1-4	TRBD1	TGTGCCAGCAGCTCCAGACAGGGACGCGAAAAACTGTTTTTT	CASSSRQGREKLFF
-	TRBV5-1	TRBJ2-1	TRBD2	TGCGCCAGCAGCCCTCGACTAGCGGGAGACAATGAGCAGTTCTTC	CASSPRLAGDNEQFF
-	TRBV4-3	TRBJ1-4	-	TGCGCCAGCAGCCAAGATCCCTACAGGGCTGGACTGTTTTTT	CASSQDPYRAGLFF
-	TRBV21-1	TRBJ2-7	-	TGTGCCAGCACCGCGGGAGGACAGGGGTCCTTATACGAGCAGTACTTC	CASTAGGQGSLYEQYF